Presented here are 20 T cell receptor beta chains from one specimen sequenced in a study of blood T cell repertoires in COVID-19. Clones were sequenced by immunoSEQ multiplex PCR, and TCRdb holds only the in-frame ones, with some missing. Among under 250,000 clones listed, 92% were seen once. Sequenced: peripheral blood. Every receptor here comes from a man aged 25-45 years with acute or convalescent COVID-19.

This chain joins TRBV28 and TRBJ1-2, with 9 bases that match TRBD1. Trimming at V came to 3 bases and at J to 6 bases, leaving 8 bases not matched to a gene. The CDR3 has 15 residues. Germline-derived CDR1 and CDR2 are MDHEN and SYDVKM. The CDR3 DNA is TGTGCCAGCAGTTTCGCTGACAGGGGGAGGGATGGCTACACCTTC. It yields the protein CASSFADRGRDGYTF.

This rearrangement joins TRBV6-1 to TRBJ2-3; 8 bases agree with TRBD1. The V gene's germline CDR1 is MNHNS and CDR2 SASEGT. The J segment lost 6 bases and the V segment lost 3 bases, leaving 11 bases of the junction unmatched. The CDR3 contains 16 residues. CDR3 residues: CASSDRSRGRDDTQYF. CDR3 bases: TGTGCCAGCAGTGACCGTAGCAGGGGGCGTGACGATACGCAGTATTTT.

This clone was recorded once. The J gene is TRBJ2-1, the V gene TRBV29-1; TRBD2 might be the D (5 bases). The CDR3 loop spans 10 amino acids. Germline values: CDR1 SQVTM, CDR2 ANQGSEA. The V and J ends lost 6 bases and 13 bases respectively, with 13 bases between them. The CDR3 sequence: CSVFEGSQFF. As DNA, the CDR3 is TGCAGCGTCTTTGAGGGAAGTCAGTTCTTC.

V gene TRBV28 combines with J gene TRBJ1-2, with D possibly TRBD1 on 5 matching bases. Germline-derived CDR1 and CDR2 are MDHEN and SYDVKM. Trimming shortened V by 3 bases and J by 4 bases, and 12 bases separated the two germline ends. The CDR3 runs 14 residues. CDR3 bases: TGTGCCAGCAGTTTTTCGGCAGGGCCCTATGGCTACACCTTC. Protein product: CASSFSAGPYGYTF.

This chain connects TRBV10-1 to TRBJ2-3, with 7 bases aligning to TRBD1. CDR1 WNHNN and CDR2 SYGVQD come from the germline V gene (reference sequence). V was pared by 8 bases and J by 6 bases, with 2 bases of the junction left unmatched. This CDR3 contains 11 residues. In DNA, the CDR3 is TGCGCCAGCGCCAGGGGGGATACGCAGTATTTT. Translated: CASARGDTQYF.

This rearrangement joins TRBV27 to TRBJ1-5; TRBD1 matches at 9 bases. The CDR3 runs to 15 residues. Germline CDR1 and CDR2: MNHEY and SMNVEV (reference sequence). The trim removed 4 bases at V and 1 base at J, leaving 2 bases unmatched. CDR3 coding DNA: TGTGCCAGCAGTTCAGGACAGGGGAGCAATCAGCCCCAGCATTTT. Translation: CASSSGQGSNQPQHF.

The chain employs TRBV28 and TRBJ2-1; a possible D gene is TRBD1 (6 bases). CDR3 size: 13 residues. Per the germline V gene, CDR1 is MDHEN and CDR2 is SYDVKM. The V and J ends lost 2 bases and 7 bases respectively, with 9 bases between them. The CDR3 coding sequence is TGTGCCAGCAGTTTAGGGACAATAAATGAGCAGTTCTTC. Its protein product is CASSLGTINEQFF.

The rearrangement joins TRBV28 to TRBJ2-7; 11 nucleotides agree with TRBD2. The V segment lost 6 bases and the J segment 2 bases; nucleotides outside the gene matches: 6. The CDR3 has 15 residues. CDR1 and CDR2 from the germline V gene are MDHEN and SYDVKM. The CDR3 bases are TGTGCCAGCAGATGGGTAGCGGGGGGGGCCTACGAGCAGTACTTC. Protein sequence: CASRWVAGGAYEQYF.

This rearrangement joins TRBV5-8 to TRBJ1-2, with TRBD1 matching over 9 bases. Germline V gene sequence: CDR1 SGHTS, CDR2 YDEGEE. This CDR3 is 14 amino acids long. Trimming cost V 0 bases and J 6 bases; bases outside gene matches: 3. CDR3 in amino acids: CASSLAGQGNGYTF. The CDR3 DNA is TGTGCCAGCAGCTTGGCGGGACAGGGAAATGGCTACACCTTC.

The rearrangement links TRBV10-2 to TRBJ2-1; D unclear. Trimming shortened V by 4 bases and J by 9 bases, and 7 bases separated the two germline ends. Per germline, CDR1 WSHSY and CDR2 SAAADI. The CDR3 contains 11 residues. As DNA, the CDR3 is TGCGCCAGCAGTGTGGCTTTTGAGCAGTTCTTC. Amino acids: CASSVAFEQFF.

The table lists this clone with a few counts. This rearrangement joins TRBV5-1 to TRBJ2-2, with 7 positions matching TRBD2. Germline V gives CDR1 SGHRS, CDR2 YFSETQ. The length of the CDR3 is 14 residues. The ends lost 7 bases at V and 4 bases at J; junction bases unmatched: 7. As DNA, the CDR3 is TGCGCCAGCGGTCGCGGGAGTCCCACCGGGGAGCTGTTTTTT. This encodes CASGRGSPTGELFF.

The chain recombines TRBV5-1 with TRBJ2-5; a possible D gene is TRBD2 (5 bases). The germline gives CDR1 SGHRS, CDR2 YFSETQ. Trimming left V 0 bases short and J 1 base short, with 13 bases between. The CDR3 consists of 16 residues. The CDR3 sequence is CASSLVMKSGQETQYF. DNA of the CDR3: TGCGCCAGCAGCTTGGTAATGAAAAGCGGCCAAGAGACCCAGTACTTC.

The chain recombines TRBV5-8 with TRBJ2-2; 7 bases match TRBD1. Germline V gene lookup returns CDR1 SGHTS and CDR2 YDEGEE. V dropped 4 bases and J dropped 0; count of bases not matched to a gene: 9. The CDR3 contains 17 residues. In nucleotides, the CDR3 is TGTGCCAGCAGCACCTGGGACAGAACCTCGAACACCGGGGAGCTGTTTTTT. This translates into CASSTWDRTSNTGELFF.

This chain joins TRBV19 and TRBJ1-3; D is uncertain. V lost 0 bases to trimming and J lost 7 bases, with 13 bases between them. CDR3 length: 15 residues. Germline-derived CDR1 and CDR2 are LNHDA and SQIVND (reference sequence). The CDR3 loop reads CASSIDGVNWNTIYF. In DNA, the CDR3 is TGTGCCAGTAGTATAGACGGAGTTAATTGGAACACCATATATTTT.

In its sample, this clone was seen a few times. CDR3 coding DNA: TGTGCCACCAGCCCGGGACAGGCTTATGGCTACACCTTC. This codes for CATSPGQAYGYTF. The rearrangement uses TRBV24-1 and TRBJ1-2, with TRBD1 identical over 8 bases. The CDR3 extends over 13 amino acids. Germline CDR1 is KGHDR and CDR2 is SFDVKD. The ends lost 7 bases at V and 5 bases at J; junction bases unmatched: 5.

This chain links TRBV5-6 with TRBJ2-1, with 12 positions matching TRBD1. The ends lost 5 bases at V and 9 bases at J; junction bases unmatched: 9. Germline V gives CDR1 SGHDT, CDR2 YYEEEE. The CDR3 sequence is 15 residues long. The CDR3 region has the DNA TGTGCCAGCAGTCCTCCGGGACAGGGGGCGCGTGAGCAGTTCTTC. This gives the protein CASSPPGQGAREQFF. Based on the CDR3 plus reference TRBV5-6 and TRBJ2-1, the full variable domain is DAGVTQSPTHLIKTRGQQVTLRCSPKSGHDTVSWYQQALGQGPQFIFQYYEEEERQRGNFPDRFSGHQFPNYSSELNVNALLLGDSALYLCASSPPGQGAREQFFGPGTRLTVL.

This rearrangement joins TRBV6-5 to TRBJ1-5; D may be TRBD1 (5 bases). Germline V CDR1 and CDR2: MNHEY, SVGAGI. This CDR3 is built from 13 residues. V was shortened by 7 bases and J by 6 bases, with 13 bases between the two germline ends. CDR3 DNA: TGTGCCAGCACCCTCCGGCAGGGTCAGCCCCAGCATTTT. Translated, it gives CASTLRQGQPQHF.

V and J are TRBV5-1 and TRBJ2-1, with 13 nucleotides matching TRBD2. J lost 7 bases, V lost 4 bases, and 14 bases had no gene match. The CDR3 is 18 amino acids. Looked up from germline, CDR1 is SGHRS and CDR2 is YFSETQ. This CDR3 is CASSLTSGGASDKNEQFF. The CDR3 DNA sequence: TGCGCCAGCAGCCTAACTAGCGGGGGGGCGTCTGATAAAAATGAGCAGTTCTTC.

This sequence joins TRBV7-9 and TRBJ2-5; no definite D call. The CDR3 length is 14 residues. V was shortened by 7 bases and J by 2 bases, with 14 bases between the two germline ends. Per the germline V gene, CDR1 is SEHNR and CDR2 is FQNEAQ (reference sequence). CDR3 nucleotides: TGTGCCAGCAAAGGTAAAGCGCCACAAGAGACCCAGTACTTC. Translation: CASKGKAPQETQYF.

The chain links TRBV29-1 to TRBJ2-5, with a weak D call TRBD2 (5 bases). V was trimmed by 5 bases and J by 4 bases, leaving 8 bases between them. Germline values: CDR1 SQVTM, CDR2 ANQGSEA. The CDR3 length is 11 residues. In DNA form, the CDR3 reads TGCAGCGTTAGTCGGGGAGAGACCCAGTACTTC. This translates into CSVSRGETQYF.